This is a list of T cell receptor beta chains from one sample in a study of blood T cell repertoires in COVID-19. Sequencing was performed with immunoSEQ multiplex PCR; in TCRdb, only in-frame clones are kept and a portion is missing. The repertoire has about 190,000 clones, 70% to 90% of them found once; the top ten carry around 23%. The sequencing input was PBMCs or T cells enriched from blood (not recorded which). The receptors shown here come from a woman between 40 and 50 years old in a cohort exposed to, infected with or recovered from COVID-19 (not recorded which). CDR3s include the opening cysteine and the closing phenylalanine or tryptophan. D genes are given only for firm matches. Clone size is stated in some rows and not others, as once, few, many or a class when expanded.

D gene	V gene	clone size	J gene	CDR3 length	CDR3 protein	CDR3 DNA
TRBD1	TRBV4-2	.	TRBJ1-1	15	CASSRQQGVNTEAFF	TGTGCCAGCAGCCGTCAGCAGGGGGTGAACACTGAAGCTTTCTTT
.	TRBV6-4	few	TRBJ1-1	15	CASRDSIFMNTEAFF	TGTGCCAGCAGGGACAGCATTTTTATGAACACTGAAGCTTTCTTT
TRBD2	TRBV4-1	.	TRBJ2-2	17	CASSLTSGAWDTGELFF	TGCGCCAGCAGCCTCACTAGCGGGGCATGGGACACCGGGGAGCTGTTTTTT
.	TRBV5-1	.	TRBJ1-2	15	CASSLRPQGNYGYTF	TGCGCCAGCAGCTTGCGGCCCCAGGGCAACTATGGCTACACCTTC
.	TRBV6-5	.	TRBJ2-3	13	CASSFFSEDTQYF	TGTGCCAGCAGTTTTTTTAGCGAAGATACGCAGTATTTT
TRBD1	TRBV7-6	.	TRBJ1-1	14	CASSTRTGGTEAFF	TGTGCCAGCAGCACTCGGACAGGGGGCACTGAAGCTTTCTTT
.	TRBV14	.	TRBJ2-7	15	CASSSPGVAVEEQYF	TGTGCCAGCAGCTCCCCGGGGGTAGCTGTTGAAGAGCAGTACTTC
TRBD1	TRBV7-9	.	TRBJ2-1	14	CASSLDREYNEQFF	TGTGCCAGCAGCTTGGACAGGGAATACAATGAGCAGTTCTTC
.	TRBV13	.	TRBJ1-1	12	CASNEVNTEAFF	TGTGCCAGCAACGAGGTGAACACTGAAGCTTTCTTT
TRBD1	TRBV5-8	.	TRBJ2-1	15	CASSLPGQGISEQFF	TGTGCCAGCAGCTTACCGGGACAGGGGATAAGTGAGCAGTTCTTC
.	TRBV23-1	.	TRBJ1-1	14	CASSLRETGTEAFF	TGCGCCAGCAGTCTGAGAGAGACGGGAACTGAAGCTTTCTTT
.	TRBV11-2	.	TRBJ1-5	13	CASSPAGNQPQHF	TGTGCCAGCAGCCCAGCAGGGAACCAGCCCCAGCATTTT
.	TRBV21-1	once	TRBJ1-5	16	CASSKGIGLTNQPQHF	TGTGCCAGCAGCAAAGGCATAGGACTGACCAATCAGCCCCAGCATTTT
.	TRBV5-4	.	TRBJ1-2	14	CASSLKGLDYGYTF	TGTGCCAGCAGCTTGAAGGGGCTCGACTATGGCTACACCTTC
TRBD1	TRBV7-9	few	TRBJ1-1	19	CASSSTTVRDRDFNTEAFF	TGTGCCAGCAGCTCAACGACCGTGCGGGACAGGGATTTTAACACTGAAGCTTTCTTT
TRBD2	TRBV27	.	TRBJ2-1	17	CASSLRTSGRQGNEQFF	TGTGCCAGCAGTCTACGGACTAGCGGGAGACAAGGCAATGAGCAGTTCTTC
.	TRBV6-5	.	TRBJ1-2	15	CASSYAASREDGYTF	TGTGCCAGCAGTTACGCTGCCTCCAGGGAAGATGGCTACACCTTC
TRBD1	TRBV12-5	.	TRBJ1-2	14	CASGRDRGNYGYTF	TGTGCTAGTGGCCGTGACAGGGGAAACTATGGCTACACCTTC
TRBD1	TRBV18	.	TRBJ2-3	15	CASSPDRGPTDTQYF	TGTGCCAGCTCACCGGACAGGGGGCCCACAGATACGCAGTATTTT
.	TRBV13	.	TRBJ2-1	13	CASSPQGRNEQFF	TGTGCCAGCAGCCCACAGGGTAGGAATGAGCAGTTCTTC
.	TRBV6-5	.	TRBJ2-7	13	CASSLQGGYEQYF	TGTGCCAGCAGTTTACAGGGCGGCTACGAGCAGTACTTC
.	TRBV11-2	.	TRBJ1-2	15	CASSPAGQGRYGYTF	TGTGCCAGCAGCCCAGCGGGGCAGGGACGCTATGGCTACACCTTC
.	TRBV5-6	.	TRBJ2-5	16	CASSLLPRGVRETQYF	TGTGCCAGCAGCTTGTTGCCCAGGGGAGTCCGCGAGACCCAGTACTTC
TRBD2	TRBV11-3	once	TRBJ2-7	13	CASNGLAGYEQYF	TGTGCCAGCAACGGACTAGCGGGCTACGAGCAGTACTTC
.	TRBV5-5	.	TRBJ1-5	14	CASSLGRGTQPQHF	TGTGCCAGCAGCCTGGGAAGGGGTACTCAGCCCCAGCATTTT
TRBD2	TRBV4-2	.	TRBJ2-1	16	CASSQEAQRGVNEQFF	TGTGCCAGCAGCCAAGAAGCCCAGCGGGGGGTTAATGAGCAGTTCTTC
.	TRBV24-1	.	TRBJ1-2	13	CATSGGVYYGYTF	TGTGCCACCAGTGGGGGCGTTTACTATGGCTACACCTTC
TRBD2	TRBV5-1	.	TRBJ2-2	15	CASSPAGLVGGELFF	TGCGCCAGCAGCCCGGCGGGACTAGTGGGCGGGGAGCTGTTTTTT
.	TRBV11-2	.	TRBJ2-7	14	CASSLAGELGEQYF	TGTGCCAGCAGCTTAGCCGGAGAGCTAGGCGAGCAGTACTTC
TRBD1	TRBV27	.	TRBJ2-7	16	CASSLWGQGLTYEQYF	TGTGCCAGCAGTTTATGGGGACAGGGTCTGACCTACGAGCAGTACTTC
.	TRBV6-1	.	TRBJ1-2	14	CASSDVGARDGYTF	TGTGCCAGCAGTGACGTGGGGGCGCGGGATGGCTACACCTTC
.	TRBV5-1	.	TRBJ2-7	13	CASSLAPVYEQYF	TGCGCCAGCAGCTTGGCACCAGTCTACGAGCAGTACTTC
.	TRBV27	.	TRBJ2-5	12	CASSFPSGTQYF	TGTGCCAGCAGTTTCCCCAGTGGGACCCAGTACTTC
.	TRBV7-9	.	TRBJ2-3	14	CASSLARGGDTQYF	TGTGCCAGCAGCTTAGCGCGGGGAGGAGATACGCAGTATTTT
.	TRBV15	.	TRBJ2-3	15	CATSRDLGSTDTQYF	TGTGCCACCAGCAGAGATTTGGGCAGCACAGATACGCAGTATTTT
.	TRBV9	.	TRBJ1-3	18	CASSTRVDQGISGNTIYF	TGTGCCAGCAGCACCCGAGTGGACCAGGGGATCTCTGGAAACACCATATATTTT
.	TRBV25-1	.	TRBJ2-1	14	CASRLSGTYNEQFF	TGTGCCAGCAGGCTCAGCGGAACATACAATGAGCAGTTCTTC
.	TRBV25-1	.	TRBJ2-7	15	CASSGLRGSSYEQYF	TGTGCCAGCAGTGGGCTCCGGGGGTCATCCTACGAGCAGTACTTC
.	TRBV13	.	TRBJ2-7	14	CASSSPGRGYEQYF	TGTGCCAGCAGCTCCCCCGGTAGGGGCTACGAGCAGTACTTC
TRBD1	TRBV5-1	.	TRBJ1-2	15	CASSLAGTGSYGYTF	TGCGCCAGCAGCTTGGCCGGGACAGGGAGTTATGGCTACACCTTC
TRBD2	TRBV6-1	.	TRBJ2-3	16	CASSEPTSGGLDTQYF	TGTGCCAGCAGTGAGCCCACTAGCGGGGGGTTAGATACGCAGTATTTT
TRBD2	TRBV11-3	.	TRBJ2-1	12	CASSRDYDEQFF	TGTGCCAGCAGCCGGGACTACGATGAGCAGTTCTTC
.	TRBV24-1	.	TRBJ2-1	18	CATSDGTGLGSHWNEQFF	TGTGCCACCAGTGATGGAACAGGTCTGGGATCCCACTGGAATGAGCAGTTCTTC